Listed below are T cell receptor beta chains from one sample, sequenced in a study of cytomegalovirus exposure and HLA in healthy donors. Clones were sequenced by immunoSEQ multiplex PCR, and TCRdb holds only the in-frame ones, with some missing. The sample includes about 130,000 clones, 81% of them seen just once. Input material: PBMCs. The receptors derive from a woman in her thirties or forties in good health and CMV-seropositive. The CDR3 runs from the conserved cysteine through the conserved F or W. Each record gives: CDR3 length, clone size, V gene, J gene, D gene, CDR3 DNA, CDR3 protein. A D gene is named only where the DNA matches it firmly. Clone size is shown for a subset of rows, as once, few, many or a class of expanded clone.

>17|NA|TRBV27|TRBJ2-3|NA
TGTGCCAGCAGTTTATCCGTGGGAAGGGGGTTCACAGATACGCAGTATTTT
CASSLSVGRGFTDTQYF
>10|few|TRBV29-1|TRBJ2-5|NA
TGCAGCGTTGTAGAAGAGACCCAGTACTTC
CSVVEETQYF
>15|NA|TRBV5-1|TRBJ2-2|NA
TGCGCCAGCAGCTTTTCGGGGGTCTATAACGGGGAGCTGTTTTTT
CASSFSGVYNGELFF
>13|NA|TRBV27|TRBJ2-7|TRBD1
TGTGCCAGCAGTCCCGGACAGGGTTACGAGCAGTACTTC
CASSPGQGYEQYF
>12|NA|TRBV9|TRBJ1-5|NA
TGTGCCAGCGGGCTGGGCAATCAGCCCCAGCATTTT
CASGLGNQPQHF
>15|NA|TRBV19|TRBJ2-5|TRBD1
TGTGCCAGTAGTAGCCCCCCGGGACAGGGCGTTCCAGCGTACTTC
CASSSPPGQGVPAYF
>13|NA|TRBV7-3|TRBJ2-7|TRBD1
TGTGCCAGCAGTTTGGACAGGGGAGGCGAGCAGTACTTC
CASSLDRGGEQYF
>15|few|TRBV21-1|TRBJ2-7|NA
TGTGCCAGCAGCAGCGTTGGACATCACTCCTACGAGCAGTACTTC
CASSSVGHHSYEQYF
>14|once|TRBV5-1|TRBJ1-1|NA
TGCGCCAGCAGCTTGGAACGGGGACTGGGGGAAGCTTTCTTT
CASSLERGLGEAFF
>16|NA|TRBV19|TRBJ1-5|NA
TGTGCCAGTAGTACCCCCGGCGGGGGGAAGGATCAGCCCCAGCATTTT
CASSTPGGGKDQPQHF
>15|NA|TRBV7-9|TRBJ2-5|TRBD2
TGTGCCAGCAGCTTAGGTAGCGGGGTGCAAGAGACCCAGTACTTC
CASSLGSGVQETQYF
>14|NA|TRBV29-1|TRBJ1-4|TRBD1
TGCAGCGTTCGACAGGGGGCAACTAATGAAAAACTGTTTTTT
CSVRQGATNEKLFF
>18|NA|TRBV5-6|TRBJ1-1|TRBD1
TGTGCCAGCAGCTTGGTCGAGGCAGGGGGCCCGGGGAACACTGAAGCTTTCTTT
CASSLVEAGGPGNTEAFF
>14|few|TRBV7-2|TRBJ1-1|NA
TGTGCCAGCAGCTTAGCAGGGGGGGGGACTGAAGCTTTCTTT
CASSLAGGGTEAFF
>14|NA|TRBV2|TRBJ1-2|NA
TGTGCCAGCAGTGAATCGGCAGACTACTATGGCTACACCTTC
CASSESADYYGYTF
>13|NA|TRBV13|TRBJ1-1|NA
TGTGCCAGCAGCTTAGGCCAGGGGCTACGAGCTTTCTTT
CASSLGQGLRAFF
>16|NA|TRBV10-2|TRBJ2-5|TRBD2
TGCGCCAGCAGTGATAGCGGGGGGGCCCCCCAAGAGACCCAGTACTTC
CASSDSGGAPQETQYF
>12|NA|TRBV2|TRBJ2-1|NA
TGTGCCAGCAGTGATCCGCAGCGTGAGCAGTTCTTC
CASSDPQREQFF
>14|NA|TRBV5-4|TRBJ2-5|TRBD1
TGTGCCAGCAGCTTGGCCAAGGGACAGGAGACCCAGTACTTC
CASSLAKGQETQYF
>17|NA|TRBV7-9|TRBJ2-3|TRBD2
TGTGCCAGCAGCTACCGACGTGGGACTAGCGAAGCAGATACGCAGTATTTT
CASSYRRGTSEADTQYF
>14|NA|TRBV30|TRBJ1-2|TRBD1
TGTGCCTGGAGTGCCGTCCAGGGGGTGCATGGCTACACCTTC
CAWSAVQGVHGYTF
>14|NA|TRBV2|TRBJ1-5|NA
TGTGCCAGCAGCGGTCGACAGTACAATCAGCCCCAGCATTTT
CASSGRQYNQPQHF
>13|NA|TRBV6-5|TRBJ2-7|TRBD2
TGTGCCAGCAGTACCCTAGCGGGGGGCGAGCAGTACTTC
CASSTLAGGEQYF
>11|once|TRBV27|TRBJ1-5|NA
TGTGCCAGCAGTTTGAGGCAGCCCCAGCATTTT
CASSLRQPQHF
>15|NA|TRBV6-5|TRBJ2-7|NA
TGTGCCAGCAAGGTGGACTCCTCGAGCTCCTACGAGCAGTACTTC
CASKVDSSSSYEQYF
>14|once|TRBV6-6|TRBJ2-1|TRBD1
TGTGCCAGCAGGGGACAGCCGGCGGACAATGAGCAGTTCTTC
CASRGQPADNEQFF
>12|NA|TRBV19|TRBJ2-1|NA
TGTGCCAGTACTCGGGGGGCCAATGAGCAGTTCTTC
CASTRGANEQFF
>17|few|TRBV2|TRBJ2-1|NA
TGTGCCAGCAGTGAGGAGGCGGGGAAGAGCTCCTACAATGAGCAGTTCTTC
CASSEEAGKSSYNEQFF
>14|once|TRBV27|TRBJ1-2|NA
TGTGCCAGCAGTTTACGGGGTTCGGGCTATGGCTACACCTTC
CASSLRGSGYGYTF
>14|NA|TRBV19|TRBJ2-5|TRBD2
TGTGCCAGTAGTTCTAGCGGGAGCTTAGAGACCCAGTACTTC
CASSSSGSLETQYF
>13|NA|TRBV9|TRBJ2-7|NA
TGTGCCAGCAGCGTAGTATTAGGGGGCGAGCAGTACTTC
CASSVVLGGEQYF
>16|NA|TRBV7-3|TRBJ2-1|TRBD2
TGTGCCAGCAGCTTATTCGTGACGGGAGGGTCCGATGAGCAGTTCTTC
CASSLFVTGGSDEQFF
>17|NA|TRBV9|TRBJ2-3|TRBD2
TGTGCCAGCAGCGCCGAAGGACTAGCGGGTCCCACAGATACGCAGTATTTT
CASSAEGLAGPTDTQYF
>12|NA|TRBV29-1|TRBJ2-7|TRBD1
TGCAGCGTTGAAAGCTACAGGGGCGAGCAGTACTTC
CSVESYRGEQYF
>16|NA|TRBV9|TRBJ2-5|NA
TGTGCCAGCAGCGTAGAGGATAGGGGGTTGAGGGAGACCCAGTACTTC
CASSVEDRGLRETQYF
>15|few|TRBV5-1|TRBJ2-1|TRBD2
TGCGCCAGCAGCTTACTAGCGGGAGGGGAGAATGAGCAGTTCTTC
CASSLLAGGENEQFF
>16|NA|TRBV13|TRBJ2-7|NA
TGTGCCAGCAGCTGGAGGGGGCGGGAGGCTACCTACGAGCAGTACTTC
CASSWRGREATYEQYF
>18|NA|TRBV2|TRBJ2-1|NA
TGTGCCAGCGGAACTGGGGCTTCTCAAGCTTACTCCTACAATGAGCAGTTCTTC
CASGTGASQAYSYNEQFF
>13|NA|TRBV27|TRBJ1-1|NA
TGTGCCAGCAGTTTATTTTTGGGAGCTGAAGCTTTCTTT
CASSLFLGAEAFF
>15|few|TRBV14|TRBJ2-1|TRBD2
TGTGCCAGCAGCCCCGGACTAGATATCTACAATGAGCAGTTCTTC
CASSPGLDIYNEQFF
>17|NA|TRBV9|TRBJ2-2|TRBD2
TGTGCCAGCAGCGTAGGCCTAGCGGGGGCTAACACCGGGGAGCTGTTTTTT
CASSVGLAGANTGELFF
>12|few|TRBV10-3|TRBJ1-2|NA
TGTGCCATCAGTGAGTCGACATCCGGCTACACCTTC
CAISESTSGYTF
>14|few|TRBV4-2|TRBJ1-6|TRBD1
TGTGCCAGCAGCCTAGGACAGGATAATTCACCCCTCCACTTT
CASSLGQDNSPLHF
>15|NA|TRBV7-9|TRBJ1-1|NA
TGTGCCAGCAGCTTAAATCAGAGGGAAAGGGCTGAAGCTTTCTTT
CASSLNQRERAEAFF
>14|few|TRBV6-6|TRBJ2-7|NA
TGTGCCAGCAGTTACTCGAATATGCGCAACGAGCAGTACTTC
CASSYSNMRNEQYF
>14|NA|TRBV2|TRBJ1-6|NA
TGTGCCAGCAGCGAAACTAGAGGGAATTCACCCCTCCACTTT
CASSETRGNSPLHF
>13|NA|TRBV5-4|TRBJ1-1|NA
TGTGCCAGCAGCCTGCAGGGTGACACTGAAGCTTTCTTT
CASSLQGDTEAFF
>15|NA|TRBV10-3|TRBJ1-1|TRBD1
TGTGCCATCAGTGATCGGGACAGGCTCGGAGGTGGGGCTTTCTTT
CAISDRDRLGGGAFF
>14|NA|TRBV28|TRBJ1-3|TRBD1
TGTGCCAGCAGTTCCGGGACAGGGGGAAACACCATATATTTT
CASSSGTGGNTIYF